The entry below gives a single T cell receptor beta chain sequence along with its context. immunoSEQ v3.0 was run at survey level. The data were produced by immunoSEQ multiplex PCR, yet TCRdb's version contains in-frame clones alone and is incomplete. The sample lists 9,000 or so clones, approximately 78% seen once, with more than 20% in the top ten. No fewer than two post-ART and no fewer than one pre-ART PBMC samples existed for each donor. The data originate from a study of long-term antiretroviral therapy in people with HIV. The starting material was unsorted PBMCs, obtained 0.6 years before starting antiretroviral therapy. The receptor's source is a man aged 35-49 years with HIV.

The DNA for the CDR3 is TGCGCCAGCAGCTCGACGGGACAGACAACACCCAACACTGAAGCTTTCTTT. Translation gives CASSSTGQTTPNTEAFF. The V and J genes are TRBV5-1 and TRBJ1-1; 7 positions match TRBD1. J was trimmed by 2 bases and V by 3 bases; bases with no gene match: 13. Germline lookup yields CDR1 SGHRS and CDR2 YFSETQ. The CDR3 spans 17 residues.